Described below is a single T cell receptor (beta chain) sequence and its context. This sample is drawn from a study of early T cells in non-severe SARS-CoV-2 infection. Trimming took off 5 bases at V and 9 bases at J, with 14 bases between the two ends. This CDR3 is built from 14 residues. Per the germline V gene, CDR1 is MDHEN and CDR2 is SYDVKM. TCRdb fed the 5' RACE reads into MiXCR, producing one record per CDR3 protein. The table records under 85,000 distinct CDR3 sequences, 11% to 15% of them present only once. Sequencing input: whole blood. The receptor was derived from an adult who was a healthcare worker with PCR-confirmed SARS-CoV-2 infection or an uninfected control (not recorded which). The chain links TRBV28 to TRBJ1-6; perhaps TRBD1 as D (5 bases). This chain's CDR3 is CASSLLGVGSPLHF. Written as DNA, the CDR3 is TGTGCCAGCAGTCTCCTGGGGGTTGGTTCACCCCTCCACTTT. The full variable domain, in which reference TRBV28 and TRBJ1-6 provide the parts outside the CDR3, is DVKVTQSSRYLVKRTGEKVFLECVQDMDHENMFWYRQDPGLGLRLIYFSYDVKMKEKGDIPEGYSVSREKKERFSLILESASTNQTSMYLCASSLLGVGSPLHFGNGTRLTVT.